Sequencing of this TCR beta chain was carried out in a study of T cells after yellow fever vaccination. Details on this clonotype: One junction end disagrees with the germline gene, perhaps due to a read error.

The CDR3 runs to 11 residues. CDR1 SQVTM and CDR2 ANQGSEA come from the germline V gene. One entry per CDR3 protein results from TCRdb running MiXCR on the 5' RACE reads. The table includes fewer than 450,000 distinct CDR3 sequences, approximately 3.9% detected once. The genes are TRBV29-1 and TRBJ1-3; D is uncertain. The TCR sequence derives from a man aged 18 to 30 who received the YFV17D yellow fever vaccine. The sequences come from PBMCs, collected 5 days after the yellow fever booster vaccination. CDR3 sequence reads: CIVRGGNTIYF. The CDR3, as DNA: TGCATCGTTCGAGGTGGAAACACCATATATTTT.